Below, one T cell receptor beta chain is given with its context. Its antigen is not identified. Germline V gene data show CDR1 as SGHRS and CDR2 as YFSETQ. The V end was cut by 4 bases, the J end by 1 base, with 16 bases between. The CDR3 length is 16 residues. The sample comes from a study of T cell responses to AZD1222 COVID-19 vaccine. Overall study findings and caveats: The donor group comprised mostly white British people and more females; the analysis possibly underestimated clonal diversity. Vaccine-associated CD4 TCRs spanned spike, dominant at 160-218 and 743-854. When two AZD1222 doses had been given, Spike-specific TCR breadth and depth rose.

Clones were sequenced by immunoSEQ multiplex PCR, and TCRdb holds only the in-frame ones, with some missing. This table has about 140,000 clones, roughly 93% appearing once. The sequenced sample was peripheral blood, obtained after recovery from COVID-19. This chain joins TRBV5-1 and TRBJ2-3, with a possible D match to TRBD1 (5 bases). The source of this sequence is an adult who had recovered from COVID-19. CDR3 DNA sequence: TGCGCCAGCAGCCCTAACCTAGGGGTTGGCACAGATACGCAGTATTTT. The encoded protein is CASSPNLGVGTDTQYF.